This passage covers 8 T cell receptor beta chains from one sample sequenced in a study of T cell repertoires in cytomegalovirus infection. No antigen is known for these receptors. TCRdb re-called the reads with MiXCR, one entry per CDR3 protein. The repertoire holds some 50,000 distinct CDR3 sequences, about 20% seen once, with over 85% in the top ten. Sample: CD8+ T cells from cultured PBMCs, taken from culture after CMV antigen stimulation. The origin of the receptors is a human donor in good health (CMV status not recorded). Some clones in this sample may be carry-over from other donors' samples.

This chain joins TRBV7-8 and TRBJ2-7; 7 bases are a match to TRBD1. V lost 4 bases to trimming and J lost 3 bases; unmatched junction nucleotides: 6. Looked up from germline, CDR1 is SGHVS and CDR2 is FQNEAQ. The CDR3 length is 14 residues. CDR3 sequence reads: CASSSPGTDYEQYF. Written as DNA, the CDR3 is TGTGCCAGCAGCTCACCCGGGACAGACTACGAGCAGTACTTC.

The chain couples TRBV5-4 to TRBJ1-6; D possibly corresponds to TRBD1 (5 bases). The CDR3 runs to 15 residues. The V end lost 5 bases, the J end lost 0 bases, and 9 bases lay between the germline ends. The germline V gene has CDR1 SGHNT and CDR2 YYREEE (reference sequence). CDR3: CASSRGSSYNSPLHF. The CDR3 region has the DNA TGTGCCAGCAGTCGGGGGAGCTCCTATAATTCACCCCTCCACTTT.

This clonotype was seen more than once but under ten times. The chain uses TRBV12-3 or TRBV12-4 and TRBJ2-2; 9 nucleotides line up with TRBD2. CDR3 length: 15 amino acids. J gave up 4 bases and V 5 bases, and 5 bases lay outside the gene matches. CDR3 coding DNA: TGTGCCAGCAGTGTTAGCGGGAGTGGCACCGGGGAGCTGTTTTTT. This codes for CASSVSGSGTGELFF.

V is TRBV27 and J is TRBJ2-7, with TRBD1 identical over 12 bases. The CDR3 has 12 amino acids. The ends lost 8 bases at V and 7 bases at J; junction bases unmatched: 3. Germline CDR1 and CDR2: MNHEY and SMNVEV (reference sequence). In DNA, the CDR3 is TGTGCCAGCGGGACAGGGGGCAGGGAGCAGTACTTC. Protein product: CASGTGGREQYF.

The gene calls are TRBV7-2 and TRBJ2-1; perhaps TRBD2 as D (5 bases). CDR1 and CDR2 from the germline V gene are SGHTA and FQGNSA. This CDR3 contains 12 residues. The V gene lost 5 bases and the J gene lost 9 bases, with 11 bases spanning the gap. CDR3 coding DNA: TGTGCCAGCAGCCCCGGTCGGGGTGAGCAGTTCTTC. As protein: CASSPGRGEQFF.

This clonotype was found a few times. The chain has TRBV19 and TRBJ1-5, with D possibly TRBD1 on 5 matching bases. Germline V CDR1 and CDR2: LNHDA, SQIVND (reference sequence). The V end was cut by 2 bases, the J end by 3 bases, with 8 bases between. CDR3 length: 14 residues. CDR3 region: CASSIQGFNQPQHF. In DNA, the CDR3 is TGTGCCAGTAGTATACAGGGTTTCAATCAGCCCCAGCATTTT. Supplemented by reference TRBV19 and TRBJ1-5, the full variable domain reads DGGITQSPKYLFRKEGQNVTLSCEQNLNHDAMYWYRQDPGQGLRLIYYSQIVNDFQKGDIAEGYSVSREKKESFPLTVTSAQKNPTAFYLCASSIQGFNQPQHFGDGTRLSIL.

A few counts support this clonotype. The chain has TRBV12-3 or TRBV12-4 and TRBJ1-2; 8 positions agree with TRBD1. The CDR3 loop spans 13 amino acids. Germline trimming cut 6 bases from V and 4 bases from J; bases unmatched to any gene: 4. The CDR3 spells CASSQDRAYGYTF. CDR3 nucleotides: TGTGCCAGCAGCCAGGACAGGGCCTATGGCTACACCTTC.

This clonotype was recorded a few times. A junction end diverges from the germline sequence, so it may reflect a read error. V and J are TRBV4-1 and TRBJ2-5; D may be TRBD2 (5 bases). The CDR3 loop spans 15 amino acids. CDR1 is MGHRA, CDR2 YSYEKL, per germline. The CDR3 loop is CTSSQVPSNQETQYF. The CDR3 DNA reads TGCACCAGCAGCCAAGTCCCTAGCAACCAAGAGACCCAGTACTTC.